The 23 T cell receptor beta chains below all came from one sample that was sequenced in a study of T cell responses to AZD1222 COVID-19 vaccine. Repertoires were generated with immunoSEQ multiplex PCR, while TCRdb's copy carries only in-frame clones and drops some. The sample lists approximately 64,000 clones, roughly 84% occurring once. The sample was peripheral blood, taken on day 0 of AZD1222 vaccination. These receptors all stem from an adult in good health.

This chain links TRBV27 with TRBJ1-4; D is ambiguous. The V gene lost 5 bases and the J gene lost 3 bases, with 13 bases spanning the gap. The CDR3 contains 15 residues. CDR1 is MNHEY, CDR2 SMNVEV, per germline (reference sequence). The CDR3, as DNA: TGTGCCAGCAGTCTCTACCCGGGAGCTAATGAAAAACTGTTTTTT. Protein: CASSLYPGANEKLFF.

CDR3 sequence (DNA): TGTGCCAGCAGCCCAGGACATGCCCAAGAGACCCAGTACTTC. Encoded protein: CASSPGHAQETQYF. The V call is TRBV28, the J call TRBJ2-5, with D possibly TRBD1 on 5 matching bases. The CDR3 has 14 amino acids. Between the trimmed V and J ends, which lost 6 bases and 1 base, there was a span of 12 bases. CDR1 MDHEN and CDR2 SYDVKM come from the germline V gene.

A note on this clone: Distinct nucleotide sequences in the sample also encode this CDR3. The chain recombines TRBV6-1 with TRBJ1-5, with TRBD1 as a possible D gene (5 bases). Germline values: CDR1 MNHNS, CDR2 SASEGT. With 2 bases removed from V and 4 bases from J, the gap between germline ends came to 18 bases. This CDR3 spans 17 amino acids. The CDR3 here is CASSEMGWWGENQPQHF. The DNA of the CDR3 is TGTGCCAGCAGTGAAATGGGATGGTGGGGGGAAAATCAGCCCCAGCATTTT.

The J gene is TRBJ1-4, the V gene TRBV4-2; D might be TRBD1 (5 bases). Trimming left V 0 bases short and J 15 bases short, with 26 bases between. The germline V gene has CDR1 LGHNA and CDR2 YNFKEQ. This CDR3 is built from 17 residues. CDR3 region: CASSQDASAQGRSRLFF. CDR3 DNA: TGTGCCAGCAGCCAAGATGCGAGTGCTCAGGGTCGGAGTAGGTTGTTTTTT.

The chain carries TRBV6-1 and TRBJ1-3; unclear D gene. Trimming pared 4 bases from V and 3 bases from J, leaving 16 bases between. Per the germline V gene, CDR1 is MNHNS and CDR2 is SASEGT. The CDR3 runs 16 residues. The CDR3 sequence: CASSVAVGLFGNTIYF. CDR3 bases: TGTGCCAGCAGTGTGGCGGTGGGTCTGTTTGGAAACACCATATATTTT.

The V gene is TRBV7-9, the J gene TRBJ2-3; D ambiguous. Germline values: CDR1 SEHNR, CDR2 FQNEAQ (reference sequence). Trimming removed 5 bases from V and 5 bases from J, with 8 bases in between. The CDR3 has 12 amino acids. CDR3 DNA sequence: TGTGCCAGCAGCCGAATAGTAGATACGCAGTATTTT. This codes for CASSRIVDTQYF.

This sequence joins TRBV6-5 and TRBJ2-7; D not certain. The CDR3 contains 11 residues. The V end lost 2 bases, the J end lost 10 bases, and 9 bases lay between the germline ends. Germline V gene data show CDR1 as MNHEY and CDR2 as SVGAGI. The CDR3 here is CASSYQQIQYF. Here the CDR3 DNA reads TGTGCCAGCAGTTACCAACAGATACAGTACTTC.

The chain is built from TRBV25-1 and TRBJ2-7, with 8 bases matching TRBD2. From germline, CDR1 is MGHDK and CDR2 SYGVNS. This CDR3 has 15 amino acids. Germline trimming cut 3 bases from V and 3 bases from J; bases unmatched to any gene: 7. Written as DNA, the CDR3 is TGTGCCAGCAGTGATGGGGGAGCGGGGGTCTACGAGCAGTACTTC. Residues: CASSDGGAGVYEQYF.

This chain uses TRBV2 with TRBJ2-1; 7 positions agree with TRBD2. Germline V gives CDR1 SNHLY, CDR2 FYNNEI. V gave up 8 bases and J gave up 3 bases; unmatched junction bases: 4. CDR3 length: 13 amino acids. The CDR3 loop reads CASDKRGYNEQFF. Here the CDR3 DNA reads TGTGCCAGCGACAAGCGGGGCTACAATGAGCAGTTCTTC.

This chain connects TRBV2 to TRBJ1-2; possibly TRBD1 for D (6 bases). CDR1 and CDR2 (germline): SNHLY, FYNNEI. The CDR3 is 10 amino acids. Trimming stripped 8 bases from V and 10 bases from J, with 11 bases between. The CDR3 DNA follows: TGTGCCAGCGGGACACCCTACTACACCTTC. Its translation: CASGTPYYTF.

This chain connects TRBV18 to TRBJ2-1, with a weak D call TRBD1 (5 bases). The CDR3 sequence is 14 residues long. The germline V and J ends were trimmed by 3 bases and 1 base, with 7 bases remaining between them. From germline, CDR1 is KGHSH and CDR2 LQKENI. CDR3 DNA sequence: TGTGCCAGCTCACCGGACACGTCCTACAATGAGCAGTTCTTC. Its protein product is CASSPDTSYNEQFF.

This chain joins TRBV10-3 and TRBJ2-3; 11 nucleotides match TRBD2. Germline V CDR1 and CDR2: ENHRY, SYGVKD. The CDR3 consists of 17 residues. V lost 3 bases to trimming and J lost 8 bases; unmatched junction nucleotides: 13. The CDR3 nucleotides read TGTGCCATCAGTGATCCCTCGATAGCGGGGGGGCTTGGTACGCAGTATTTT. Translated, it gives CAISDPSIAGGLGTQYF.

The count of this clone is one. The chain recombines TRBV9 with TRBJ1-6; D remains unclear. Trimming took off 3 bases at V and 3 bases at J, with 10 bases between the two ends. This CDR3 has 15 residues. CDR1 and CDR2 from the germline V gene are SGDLS and YYNGEE. CDR3 in amino acids: CASSARHNYNSPLHF. The CDR3 DNA follows: TGTGCCAGCAGCGCCAGACACAACTATAATTCACCCCTCCACTTT.

The rearrangement uses TRBV7-2 and TRBJ2-3, with 8 bases fitting TRBD1. The trim removed 5 bases at V and 5 bases at J, leaving 3 bases unmatched. This CDR3 comprises 13 residues. Germline loops: CDR1 SGHTA, CDR2 FQGNSA. In nucleotides, the CDR3 is TGTGCCAGCAGCATGGACAGGGTAGATACGCAGTATTTT. Translating gives CASSMDRVDTQYF.

This clone showed up just a few times. The chain uses TRBV7-8 and TRBJ1-5, with D possibly being TRBD1 (5 bases). The V gene lost 1 base and the J gene lost 3 bases, with 13 bases spanning the gap. Looked up from germline, CDR1 is SGHVS and CDR2 is FQNEAQ. CDR3 size: 16 residues. This CDR3 reads CASSLDGLGLNQPQHF. Here the CDR3 DNA reads TGTGCCAGCAGCTTAGACGGACTGGGACTCAATCAGCCCCAGCATTTT.

V and J are TRBV4-3 and TRBJ1-1; D is unclear. There are 15 residues in the CDR3. V lost 0 bases and J 3 bases, leaving 11 bases between the germline ends. Germline loops: CDR1 LGHNA, CDR2 YSLEER. CDR3 sequence (DNA): TGCGCCAGCAGCCAAGACAGTCTGGCGGACACTGAAGCTTTCTTT. Its protein is CASSQDSLADTEAFF.

DNA of the CDR3: TGTGCCACACGTGGCGGACCATACAATGAGCAGTTCTTC. This gives the protein CATRGGPYNEQFF. The gene calls are TRBV6-6 and TRBJ2-1; D unclear. From germline, CDR1 is MNHNY and CDR2 SVGAGI (reference sequence). Trimming cost V 10 bases and J 4 bases, with 14 bases left between them. This CDR3 spans 13 amino acids.

The V call is TRBV3-1 (or the pseudogene TRBV3-2), the J call TRBJ2-3; 7 nucleotides line up with TRBD2. Losses at the gene ends were 4 bases for V and 6 bases for J; bases not matched to a gene: 16. Germline CDR1 LGHDT, CDR2 YNNKEL (reference sequence). The CDR3 is 17 amino acids. CDR3 coding DNA: TGTGCCAGCAGCCCTCGGGTCGGCCAGCGGGGTATGGATACGCAGTATTTT. This gives the protein CASSPRVGQRGMDTQYF.

The chain uses TRBV9 and TRBJ1-5; D call uncertain. This CDR3 region has 14 residues. Germline V gene sequence: CDR1 SGDLS, CDR2 YYNGEE. With 4 bases removed from V and 0 bases from J, the gap between germline ends came to 8 bases. The CDR3 is CASSRSHSNQPQHF. In nucleotides, the CDR3 is TGTGCCAGCAGCCGCAGCCATAGCAATCAGCCCCAGCATTTT.

The chain recombines TRBV11-2 with TRBJ2-2; D is unclear. In germline, CDR1 is SGHAT, CDR2 FQNNGV. This CDR3 contains 14 residues. V shed 1 base and J shed 1 base, with 4 bases lying between them. The CDR3 nucleotides read TGTGCCAGCAGCTTAGCGGAGAACACCGGGGAGCTGTTTTTT. Its protein product is CASSLAENTGELFF.

This clone was seen just once. The chain employs TRBV4-1 and TRBJ1-1; no clear D gene. CDR1 and CDR2 (germline): MGHRA, YSYEKL. CDR3 length: 14 amino acids. The V gene lost 4 bases and the J gene lost 5 bases, with 14 bases spanning the gap. The CDR3 bases are TGCGCCAGCAGCCCAGCTGAAGGGAGGACTGAAGCTTTCTTT. Residues: CASSPAEGRTEAFF.

CDR3 amino acids: CASSPGTGVSPLHF. As DNA, the CDR3 is TGTGCCAGCAGTCCCGGGACAGGGGTTTCACCCCTCCACTTT. The chain employs TRBV27 and TRBJ1-6; 10 bases map to TRBD1. V shed 5 bases and J 9 bases; nucleotides not matched to a gene: 4. From germline, CDR1 is MNHEY and CDR2 SMNVEV (reference sequence). The CDR3 sequence is 14 residues long.

The chain carries TRBV28 and TRBJ1-2, with a tentative D call TRBD1 (5 bases). There are 13 residues in the CDR3. CDR1 and CDR2 (germline): MDHEN, SYDVKM. V was shortened by 6 bases and J by 8 bases, with 16 bases between the two germline ends. This CDR3 is CASSQTVPEGYTF. The CDR3 coding sequence is TGTGCCAGCAGCCAGACAGTCCCGGAGGGCTACACCTTC.